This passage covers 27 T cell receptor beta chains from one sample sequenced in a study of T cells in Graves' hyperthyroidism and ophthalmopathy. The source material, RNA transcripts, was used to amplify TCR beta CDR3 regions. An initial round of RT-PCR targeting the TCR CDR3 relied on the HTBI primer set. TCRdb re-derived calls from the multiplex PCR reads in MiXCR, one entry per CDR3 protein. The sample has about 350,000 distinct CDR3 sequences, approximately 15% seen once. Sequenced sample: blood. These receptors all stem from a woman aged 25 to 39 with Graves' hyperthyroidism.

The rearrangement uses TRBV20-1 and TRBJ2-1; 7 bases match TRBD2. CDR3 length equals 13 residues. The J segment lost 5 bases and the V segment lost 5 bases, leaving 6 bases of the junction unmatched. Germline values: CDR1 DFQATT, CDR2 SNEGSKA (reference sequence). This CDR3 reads CSADTGLHNEQFF. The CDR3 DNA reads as TGCAGTGCTGATACGGGACTACACAATGAGCAGTTCTTC.

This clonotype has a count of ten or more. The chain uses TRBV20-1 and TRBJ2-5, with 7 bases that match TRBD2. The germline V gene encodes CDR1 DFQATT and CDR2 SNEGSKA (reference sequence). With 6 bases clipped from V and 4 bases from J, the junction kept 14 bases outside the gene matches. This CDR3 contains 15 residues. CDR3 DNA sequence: TGCAGTGCCCAAGCCGGCGGGAGAATGGTAGAGACCCAGTACTTC. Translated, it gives CSAQAGGRMVETQYF.

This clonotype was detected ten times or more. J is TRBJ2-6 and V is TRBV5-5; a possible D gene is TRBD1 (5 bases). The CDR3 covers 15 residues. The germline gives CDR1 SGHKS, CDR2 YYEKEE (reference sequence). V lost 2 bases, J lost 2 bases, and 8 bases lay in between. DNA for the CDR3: TGTGCCAGCAGCTTAGGGGCTACTGGGGCCAACGTCCTGACTTTC. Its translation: CASSLGATGANVLTF.

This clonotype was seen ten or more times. Written as DNA, the CDR3 is TGTGCCAGCAGTTCCCAGGGGCCTAATCAGCCCCAGCATTTT. It is translated as CASSSQGPNQPQHF. The chain uses TRBV28 and TRBJ1-5, with D maybe TRBD1 (6 bases). V lost 4 bases, J lost 4 bases, and 11 bases lay in between. Germline CDR1 and CDR2: MDHEN and SYDVKM. CDR3 length: 14 amino acids. Looking up the rest from reference TRBV28 and TRBJ1-5 gives the full variable domain: DVKVTQSSRYLVKRTGEKVFLECVQDMDHENMFWYRQDPGLGLRLIYFSYDVKMKEKGDIPEGYSVSREKKERFSLILESASTNQTSMYLCASSSQGPNQPQHFGDGTRLSIL.

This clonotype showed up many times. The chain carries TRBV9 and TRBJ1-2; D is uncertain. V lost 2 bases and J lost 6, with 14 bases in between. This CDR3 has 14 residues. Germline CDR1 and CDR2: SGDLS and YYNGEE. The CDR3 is CASSVEVATDGYTF. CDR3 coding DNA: TGTGCCAGCAGCGTGGAGGTCGCCACGGATGGCTACACCTTC.

CDR3 coding DNA: TGTGCCAGTAGGGGACCGGGACTTACCTACGAGCAGTACTTC. Amino acids: CASRGPGLTYEQYF. The chain is built from TRBV19 and TRBJ2-7, with a weak D call TRBD2 (6 bases). The CDR3 sequence is 14 residues long. V gave up 6 bases and J gave up 2 bases, with 14 bases separating them. Per germline, CDR1 LNHDA and CDR2 SQIVND (reference sequence).

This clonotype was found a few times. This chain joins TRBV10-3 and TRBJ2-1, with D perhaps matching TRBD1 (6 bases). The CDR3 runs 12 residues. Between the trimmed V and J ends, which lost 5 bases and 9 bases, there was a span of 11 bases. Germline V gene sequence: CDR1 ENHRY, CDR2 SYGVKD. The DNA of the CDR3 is TGTGCCATCAGTCGCACAGGGTTTGAGCAGTTCTTC. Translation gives CAISRTGFEQFF.

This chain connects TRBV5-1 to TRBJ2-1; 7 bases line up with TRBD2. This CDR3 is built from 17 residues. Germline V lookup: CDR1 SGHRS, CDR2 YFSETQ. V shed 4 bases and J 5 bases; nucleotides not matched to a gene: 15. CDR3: CASSTSRSVAGNNEQFF. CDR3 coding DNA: TGCGCCAGCAGCACCTCGCGCAGTGTAGCGGGTAACAATGAGCAGTTCTTC.

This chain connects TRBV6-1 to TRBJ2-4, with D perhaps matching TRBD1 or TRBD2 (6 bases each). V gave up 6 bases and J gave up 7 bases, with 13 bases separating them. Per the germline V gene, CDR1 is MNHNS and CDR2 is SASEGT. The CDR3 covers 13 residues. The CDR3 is CASRIQGGNIQYF. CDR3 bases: TGTGCCAGCAGGATACAAGGGGGGAACATTCAGTACTTC.

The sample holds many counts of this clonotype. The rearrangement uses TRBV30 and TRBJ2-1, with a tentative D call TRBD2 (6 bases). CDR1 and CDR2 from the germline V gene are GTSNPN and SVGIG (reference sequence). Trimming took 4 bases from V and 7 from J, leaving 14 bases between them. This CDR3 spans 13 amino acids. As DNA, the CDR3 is TGTGCCTGGAAAATCGGTGGGAGGAATGAGCAGTTCTTC. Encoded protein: CAWKIGGRNEQFF.

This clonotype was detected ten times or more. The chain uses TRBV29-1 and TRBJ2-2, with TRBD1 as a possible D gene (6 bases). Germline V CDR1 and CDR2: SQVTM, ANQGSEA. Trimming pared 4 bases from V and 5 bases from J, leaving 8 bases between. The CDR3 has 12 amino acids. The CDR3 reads CSVVGGTGELFF. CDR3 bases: TGCAGCGTTGTAGGGGGAACCGGGGAGCTGTTTTTT.

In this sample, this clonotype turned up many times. The CDR3 coding sequence is TGTGCCGCCGGGGAGGGTGAAGAGCAGTACTTC. This gives the protein CAAGEGEEQYF. The chain has TRBV10-3 and TRBJ2-7, with 7 nucleotides matching TRBD2. The CDR3 runs 11 residues. CDR1 ENHRY and CDR2 SYGVKD come from the germline V gene. Trimming took 11 bases from V and 7 from J; bases not matched to a gene: 8.

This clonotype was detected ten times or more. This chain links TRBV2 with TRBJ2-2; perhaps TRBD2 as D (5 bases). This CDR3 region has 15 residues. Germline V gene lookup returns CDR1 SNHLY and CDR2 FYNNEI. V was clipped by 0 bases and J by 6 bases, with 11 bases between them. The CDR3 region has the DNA TGTGCCAGCAGTGAAGCCCTAGCCCGCCCCGGGGAGCTGTTTTTT. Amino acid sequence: CASSEALARPGELFF.

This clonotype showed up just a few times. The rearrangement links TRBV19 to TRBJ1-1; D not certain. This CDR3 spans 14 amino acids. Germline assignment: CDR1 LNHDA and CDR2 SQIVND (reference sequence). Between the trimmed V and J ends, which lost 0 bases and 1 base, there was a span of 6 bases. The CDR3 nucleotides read TGTGCCAGTAGTATAGAGACACCGAACACTGAAGCTTTCTTT. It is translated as CASSIETPNTEAFF.

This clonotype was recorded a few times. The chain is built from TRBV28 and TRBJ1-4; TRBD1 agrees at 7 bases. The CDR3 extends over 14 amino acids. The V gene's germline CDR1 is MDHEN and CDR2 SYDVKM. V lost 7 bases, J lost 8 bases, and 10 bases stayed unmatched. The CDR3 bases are TGTGCCAGCACCGCAAGACAGGGTGTCGAAAAACTGTTTTTT. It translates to CASTARQGVEKLFF.

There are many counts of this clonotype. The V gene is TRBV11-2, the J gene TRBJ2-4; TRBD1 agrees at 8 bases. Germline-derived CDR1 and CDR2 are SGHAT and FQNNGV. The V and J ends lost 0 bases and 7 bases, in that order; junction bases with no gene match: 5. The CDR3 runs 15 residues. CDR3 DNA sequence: TGTGCCAGCAGCTTAGAACGGACAGGGAGGAACATTCAGTACTTC. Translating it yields CASSLERTGRNIQYF. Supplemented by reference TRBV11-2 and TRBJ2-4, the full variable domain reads EAGVAQSPRYKIIEKRQSVAFWCNPISGHATLYWYQQILGQGPKLLIQFQNNGVVDDSQLPKDRFSAERLKGVDSTLKIQPAKLEDSAVYLCASSLERTGRNIQYFGAGTRLSVL.

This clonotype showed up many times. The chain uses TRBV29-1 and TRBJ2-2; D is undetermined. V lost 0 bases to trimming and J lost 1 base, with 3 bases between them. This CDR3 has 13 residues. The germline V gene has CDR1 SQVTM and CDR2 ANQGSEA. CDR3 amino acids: CSVEEGNTGELFF. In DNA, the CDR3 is TGCAGCGTTGAAGAGGGGAACACCGGGGAGCTGTTTTTT.

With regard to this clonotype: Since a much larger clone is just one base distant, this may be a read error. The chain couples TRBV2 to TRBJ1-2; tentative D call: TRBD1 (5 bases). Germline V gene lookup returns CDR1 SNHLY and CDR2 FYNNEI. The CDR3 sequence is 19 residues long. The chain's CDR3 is CASSTLEWDSQRWAFGYIF. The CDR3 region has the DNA TGTGCCAGCAGTACCCTGGAATGGGACTCCCAACGTTGGGCCTTTGGCTACATCTTC.

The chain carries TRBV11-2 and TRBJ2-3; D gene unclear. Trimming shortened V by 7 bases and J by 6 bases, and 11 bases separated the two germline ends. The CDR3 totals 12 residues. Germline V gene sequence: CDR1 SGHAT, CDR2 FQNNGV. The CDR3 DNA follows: TGTGCCAGCACCCATTCCGGGGATACGCAGTATTTT. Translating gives CASTHSGDTQYF.

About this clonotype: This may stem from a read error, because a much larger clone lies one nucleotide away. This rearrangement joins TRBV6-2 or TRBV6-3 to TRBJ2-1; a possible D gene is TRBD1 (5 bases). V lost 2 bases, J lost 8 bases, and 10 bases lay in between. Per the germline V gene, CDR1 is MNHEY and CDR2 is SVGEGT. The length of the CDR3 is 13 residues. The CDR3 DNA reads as TGTGCCAGCAGTTACGCCAGGGCCGATGAGCAGTTCTTC. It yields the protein CASSYARADEQFF.

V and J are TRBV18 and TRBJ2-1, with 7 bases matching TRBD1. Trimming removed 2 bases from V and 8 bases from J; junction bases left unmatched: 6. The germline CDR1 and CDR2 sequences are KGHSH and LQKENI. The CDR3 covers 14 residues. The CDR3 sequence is CASSPMRGLDEQFF. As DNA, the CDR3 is TGTGCCAGCTCACCAATGAGGGGGCTAGATGAGCAGTTCTTC.

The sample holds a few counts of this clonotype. The CDR3 DNA sequence: TGTGCCTGGAGCCTCGGGACAGGGGTTTCTGGGGCCAACGTCCTGACTTTC. This translates into CAWSLGTGVSGANVLTF. The genes are TRBV30 and TRBJ2-6; 10 nucleotides align to TRBD1. CDR1 is GTSNPN and CDR2 is SVGIG in the germline V gene (reference sequence). Losses at the gene ends were 3 bases for V and 1 base for J; bases not matched to a gene: 6. CDR3 length: 17 amino acids.

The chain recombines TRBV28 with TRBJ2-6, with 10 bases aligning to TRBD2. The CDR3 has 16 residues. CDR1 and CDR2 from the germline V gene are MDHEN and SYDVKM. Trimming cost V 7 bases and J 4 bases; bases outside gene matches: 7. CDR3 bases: TGTGCCAGCAACCTAGCGGGAGTTAAGGGGGCCAACGTCCTGACTTTC. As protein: CASNLAGVKGANVLTF.

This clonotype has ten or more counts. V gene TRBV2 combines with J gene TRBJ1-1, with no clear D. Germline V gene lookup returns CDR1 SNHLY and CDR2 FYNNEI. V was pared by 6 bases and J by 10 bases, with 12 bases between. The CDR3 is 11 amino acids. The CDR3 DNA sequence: TGTGCCAGCAGATTGACGGCGAGAGCTTTCTTT. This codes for CASRLTARAFF.

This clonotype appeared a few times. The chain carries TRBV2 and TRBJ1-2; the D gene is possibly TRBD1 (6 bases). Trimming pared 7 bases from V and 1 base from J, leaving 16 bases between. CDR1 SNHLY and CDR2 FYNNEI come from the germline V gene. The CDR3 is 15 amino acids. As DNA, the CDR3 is TGTGCCAGCATTCCACGAGGGGGAGGTAACTATGGCTACACCTTC. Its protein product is CASIPRGGGNYGYTF. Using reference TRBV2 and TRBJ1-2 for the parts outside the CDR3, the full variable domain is EPEVTQTPSHQVTQMGQEVILRCVPISNHLYFYWYRQILGQKVEFLVSFYNNEISEKSEIFDDQFSVERPDGSNFTLKIRSTKLEDSAMYFCASIPRGGGNYGYTFGSGTRLTVV.

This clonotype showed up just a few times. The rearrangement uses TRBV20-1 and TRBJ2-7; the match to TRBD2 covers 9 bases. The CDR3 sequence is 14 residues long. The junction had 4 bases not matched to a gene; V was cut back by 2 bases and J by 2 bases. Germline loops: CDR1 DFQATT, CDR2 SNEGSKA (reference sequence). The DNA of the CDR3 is TGCAGTGCTAGACCCCCTAGCGGGACCTACGAGCAGTACTTC. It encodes CSARPPSGTYEQYF.

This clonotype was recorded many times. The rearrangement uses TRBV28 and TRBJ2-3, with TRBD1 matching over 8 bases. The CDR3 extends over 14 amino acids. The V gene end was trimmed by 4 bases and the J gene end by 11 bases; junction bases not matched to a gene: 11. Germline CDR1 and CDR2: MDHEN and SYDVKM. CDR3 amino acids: CASSSGQGSNEQYF. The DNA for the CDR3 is TGTGCCAGCAGTTCCGGACAGGGTAGCAATGAGCAGTATTTT. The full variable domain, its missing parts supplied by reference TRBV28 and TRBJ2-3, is DVKVTQSSRYLVKRTGEKVFLECVQDMDHENMFWYRQDPGLGLRLIYFSYDVKMKEKGDIPEGYSVSREKKERFSLILESASTNQTSMYLCASSSGQGSNEQYFGPGTRLTVL.